One sample yielded the 18 T cell receptor beta chains listed below, sequenced in a study of vaccination effects on CD4 cells after COVID-19. Generated by immunoSEQ multiplex PCR, the TCRdb table keeps only in-frame clones and is missing some. The sample has 40,000 to 50,000 clones, roughly 72% seen once; the top ten hold less than 10%. Their antigen targets remain unknown. Between days 9 and 11 of culture, CD4+ T cells were separated out. Each person got two doses of an mRNA SARS-CoV-2 vaccine, BNT162b2 or mRNA-1273. The input for sequencing was CD4+ T cells from PBMCs cultured without peptide, taken after COVID-19 vaccination. The receptors stem from a human donor who received a COVID-19 vaccine.

The V and J genes are TRBV2 and TRBJ1-6; 7 bases align to TRBD1. The junction had 4 bases not matched to a gene; V was cut back by 7 bases and J by 7 bases. The CDR3 runs 13 residues. Germline assignment: CDR1 SNHLY and CDR2 FYNNEI. CDR3 loop: CASMRGPNSPLHF. CDR3 DNA: TGTGCCAGCATGAGGGGGCCCAATTCACCCCTCCACTTT. Combining the CDR3 with reference TRBV2 and TRBJ1-6 gives the whole variable domain EPEVTQTPSHQVTQMGQEVILRCVPISNHLYFYWYRQILGQKVEFLVSFYNNEISEKSEIFDDQFSVERPDGSNFTLKIRSTKLEDSAMYFCASMRGPNSPLHFGNGTRLTVT.

The chain carries TRBV29-1 and TRBJ1-2; D is unresolved. This CDR3 has 13 residues. CDR1 and CDR2 (germline): SQVTM, ANQGSEA. Trimming took off 4 bases at V and 8 bases at J, with 17 bases between the two ends. DNA of the CDR3: TGCAGCGTTGTCATAGTCGACGGACGGGGCTACACCTTC. This gives the protein CSVVIVDGRGYTF.

J is TRBJ2-7 and V is TRBV2; D remains unclear. This CDR3 is built from 11 residues. The V and J ends lost 6 bases and 2 bases respectively, with 5 bases between them. Germline V gene sequence: CDR1 SNHLY, CDR2 FYNNEI. CDR3 sequence: CASRGPYEQYF. CDR3 DNA: TGTGCCAGCAGGGGCCCCTACGAGCAGTACTTC.

The rearrangement links TRBV6-1 to TRBJ1-2, with D tentatively TRBD1 (6 bases). The germline V and J ends were trimmed by 2 bases and 5 bases, with 21 bases remaining between them. Germline V gene data show CDR1 as MNHNS and CDR2 as SASEGT. The CDR3 is 17 residues long. CDR3 region: CASSERVGRDIRYGYTF. The CDR3 DNA is TGTGCCAGCAGTGAACGGGTTGGCAGGGACATTAGGTATGGCTACACCTTC.

The chain employs TRBV5-1 and TRBJ1-6; D remains ambiguous. The CDR3 consists of 13 residues. The V gene's germline CDR1 is SGHRS and CDR2 YFSETQ. The V gene lost 0 bases and the J gene lost 10 bases, with 8 bases spanning the gap. The CDR3 nucleotides are TGCGCCAGCAGCTTGGACGTTGGGTCACCCCTCCACTTT. Translated, it gives CASSLDVGSPLHF.

This chain links TRBV24-1 with TRBJ2-5, with 8 bases aligning to TRBD2. Trimming cost V 5 bases and J 5 bases; bases outside gene matches: 3. The CDR3 is 13 amino acids. Germline V gene sequence: CDR1 KGHDR, CDR2 SFDVKD. The DNA for the CDR3 is TGTGCCACCAGTGGGACTAGCACGGAGACCCAGTACTTC. Amino acid sequence: CATSGTSTETQYF.

The chain couples TRBV6-5 to TRBJ2-7; D gene unclear. Looked up from germline, CDR1 is MNHEY and CDR2 is SVGAGI. CDR3 length equals 11 residues. The ends were cut back, 7 bases at V and 6 bases at J, with 10 bases in the middle. Here the CDR3 reads CASTLMGEQYF. The CDR3, as DNA: TGTGCCAGCACCTTAATGGGCGAGCAGTACTTC.

The V gene is TRBV5-1, the J gene TRBJ2-7; the D is unclear. There are 14 residues in the CDR3. The germline V gene has CDR1 SGHRS and CDR2 YFSETQ. Between the trimmed V and J ends, which lost 0 bases and 4 bases, there was a span of 11 bases. CDR3 nucleotides: TGCGCCAGCAGCTTGGAAGCCGGTCCGTACGAGCAGTACTTC. It yields the protein CASSLEAGPYEQYF.

This chain links TRBV28 with TRBJ2-5; D may be TRBD2 (6 bases). Germline lookup yields CDR1 MDHEN and CDR2 SYDVKM. This CDR3 has 13 residues. Trimming left V 4 bases short and J 6 bases short, with 12 bases between. CDR3 DNA: TGTGCCAGCAGTTCCGGGGGAGGAAAGACCCAGTACTTC. Amino acid sequence: CASSSGGGKTQYF.

This clone was counted only a few times. The chain has TRBV3-1 (or the pseudogene TRBV3-2) and TRBJ1-2, with a weak D call TRBD1 (5 bases). V was shortened by 1 base and J by 1 base, with 7 bases between the two germline ends. CDR3 size: 14 residues. CDR1 LGHDT and CDR2 YNNKEL come from the germline V gene (reference sequence). The CDR3 sequence is CASSQARGNYGYTF. DNA of the CDR3: TGTGCCAGCAGCCAAGCTAGGGGTAACTATGGCTACACCTTC.

The chain combines TRBV5-4 with TRBJ2-5, with a possible D match to TRBD1 (6 bases). V was pared by 0 bases and J by 5 bases, with 14 bases between. Germline V gene sequence: CDR1 SGHNT, CDR2 YYREEE (reference sequence). This CDR3 region has 15 residues. CDR3 nucleotides: TGTGCCAGCAGCTTGGTCCCACAGGGCCTGGAGACCCAGTACTTC. It codes for CASSLVPQGLETQYF.

V is TRBV5-4 and J is TRBJ2-3; 11 bases line up with TRBD1. CDR3 length: 15 amino acids. The V gene's germline CDR1 is SGHNT and CDR2 YYREEE (reference sequence). Trimming at V came to 3 bases and at J to 6 bases, leaving 6 bases not matched to a gene. Here the CDR3 DNA reads TGTGCCAGCAGCTCCGGGACAGGGGGATCGGATACGCAGTATTTT. Protein product: CASSSGTGGSDTQYF.

This chain uses TRBV5-4 with TRBJ2-3; 15 bases line up with TRBD2. The CDR3 runs to 15 residues. J lost 5 bases, V lost 10 bases, and 8 bases had no gene match. Germline lookup yields CDR1 SGHNT and CDR2 YYREEE (reference sequence). DNA of the CDR3: TGTGCCGCGGGGACTAGCGGGGGGAATAGAGATACGCAGTATTTT. Protein: CAAGTSGGNRDTQYF.

The rearrangement joins TRBV7-9 to TRBJ1-2, with D possibly TRBD1 on 5 matching bases. Germline values: CDR1 SEHNR, CDR2 FQNEAQ (reference sequence). The CDR3 runs to 14 residues. V dropped 4 bases and J dropped 0 bases, with 9 bases sitting between them. The CDR3 reads CASSSGSANYGYTF. The CDR3, as DNA: TGTGCCAGCAGCTCAGGGTCAGCTAACTATGGCTACACCTTC.

This clone was recorded only once. The chain joins TRBV15 to TRBJ2-1; the match to TRBD1 covers 7 bases. Losses at the gene ends were 5 bases for V and 3 bases for J; bases not matched to a gene: 10. CDR3 length: 16 amino acids. Germline CDR1 reads LNHNV; CDR2 reads YYDKDF (reference sequence). This CDR3 reads CATSRGDSQDYNEQFF. The CDR3 DNA reads TGTGCCACCAGCCGTGGGGACAGCCAAGACTACAATGAGCAGTTCTTC.

The rearrangement uses TRBV11-2 and TRBJ2-1, with 9 nucleotides matching TRBD2. Germline loops: CDR1 SGHAT, CDR2 FQNNGV. Germline trimming cut 8 bases from V and 8 bases from J; bases unmatched to any gene: 16. The CDR3 consists of 16 residues. The CDR3 DNA sequence: TGTGCCAGCTCATCCCCCGGGCTAGCGGGGCGTCATGAGCAGTTCTTC. Residues: CASSSPGLAGRHEQFF.

The rearrangement links TRBV7-9 to TRBJ2-2; 9 positions agree with TRBD1. The trim removed 9 bases at V and 7 bases at J, leaving 9 bases unmatched. Germline loops: CDR1 SEHNR, CDR2 FQNEAQ (reference sequence). This CDR3 is 14 amino acids long. CDR3 sequence: CASRRTGGFGELFF. In nucleotides, the CDR3 is TGTGCCAGTAGGCGAACAGGGGGCTTCGGGGAGCTGTTTTTT.

CDR3 sequence: CASSEVGDRHNQPQHF. Here the CDR3 DNA reads TGTGCCAGCAGTGAAGTAGGGGACAGGCACAATCAGCCCCAGCATTTT. V usage is TRBV25-1 and J usage is TRBJ1-5, with 8 bases matching TRBD1. V shed 2 bases, J shed 3 bases, and the junction held 6 bases outside the gene matches. CDR1 is MGHDK and CDR2 is SYGVNS in the germline V gene. The length of the CDR3 is 16 residues.